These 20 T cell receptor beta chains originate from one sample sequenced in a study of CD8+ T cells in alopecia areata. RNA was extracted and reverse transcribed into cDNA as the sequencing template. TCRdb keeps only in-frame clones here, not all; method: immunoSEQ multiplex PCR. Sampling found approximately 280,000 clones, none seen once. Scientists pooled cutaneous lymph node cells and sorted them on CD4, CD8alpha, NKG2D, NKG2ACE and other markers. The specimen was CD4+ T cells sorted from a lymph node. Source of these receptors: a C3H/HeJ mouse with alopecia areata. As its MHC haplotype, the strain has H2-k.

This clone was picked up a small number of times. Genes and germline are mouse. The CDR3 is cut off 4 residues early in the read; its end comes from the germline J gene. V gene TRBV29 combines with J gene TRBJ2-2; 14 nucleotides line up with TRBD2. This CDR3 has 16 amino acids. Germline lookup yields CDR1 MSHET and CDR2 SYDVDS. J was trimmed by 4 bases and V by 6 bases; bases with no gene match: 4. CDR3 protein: CASSRDWGGFTGQLYF. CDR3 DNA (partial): TGTGCTAGCAGCCGGGACTGGGGGGGCTTCACCGGG.

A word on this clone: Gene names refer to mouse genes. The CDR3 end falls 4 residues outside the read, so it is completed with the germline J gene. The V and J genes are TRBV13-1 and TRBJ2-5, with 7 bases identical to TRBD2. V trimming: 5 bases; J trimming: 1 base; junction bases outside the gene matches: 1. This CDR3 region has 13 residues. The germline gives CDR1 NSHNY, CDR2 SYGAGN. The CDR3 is CASRLGDQDTQYF. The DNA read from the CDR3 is TGTGCCAGCAGGCTGGGGGACCAAGAC.

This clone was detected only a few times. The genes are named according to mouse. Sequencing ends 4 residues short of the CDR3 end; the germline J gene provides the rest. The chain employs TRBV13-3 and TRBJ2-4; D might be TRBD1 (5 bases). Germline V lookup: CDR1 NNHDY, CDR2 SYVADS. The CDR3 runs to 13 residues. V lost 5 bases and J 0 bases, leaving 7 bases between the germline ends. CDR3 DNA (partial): TGTGCCAGCAGGACAGCTAGTCAAAAC. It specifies CASRTASQN. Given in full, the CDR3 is CASRTASQNTLYF.

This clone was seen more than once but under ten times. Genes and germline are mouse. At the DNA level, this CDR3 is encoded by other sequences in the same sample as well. CDR3 amino acids: CTCSAAGGASAETLYF. Incomplete CDR3 DNA: TGCACCTGCAGTGCAGCGGGGGGGGCTAGTGCAGAA. The chain has TRBV1 and TRBJ2-3; 8 positions agree with TRBD2. The missing CDR3 end, 4 residues past where the read stops, is filled in from the germline J gene. The J segment lost 0 bases and the V segment lost 1 base, leaving 3 bases of the junction unmatched. This CDR3 is built from 16 residues. Germline CDR1 is NSQYPW and CDR2 is LRSPGD (reference sequence).

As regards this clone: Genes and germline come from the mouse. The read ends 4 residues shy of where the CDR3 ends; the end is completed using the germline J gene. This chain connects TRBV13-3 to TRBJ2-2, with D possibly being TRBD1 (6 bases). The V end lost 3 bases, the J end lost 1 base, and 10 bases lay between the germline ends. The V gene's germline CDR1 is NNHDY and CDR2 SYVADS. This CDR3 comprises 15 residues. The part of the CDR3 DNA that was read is TGTGCCAGCAGTGCCCGGGACAAAAACACCGGG. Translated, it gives CASSARDKNTG. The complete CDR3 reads CASSARDKNTGQLYF. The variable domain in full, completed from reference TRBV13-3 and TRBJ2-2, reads EAAVTQSPRSKVAVTGGKVTLSCHQTNNHDYMYWYRQDTGHGLRLIHYSYVADSTEKGDIPDGYKASRPSQENFSLILELASLSQTAVYFCASSARDKNTGQLYFGEGSKLTVL.

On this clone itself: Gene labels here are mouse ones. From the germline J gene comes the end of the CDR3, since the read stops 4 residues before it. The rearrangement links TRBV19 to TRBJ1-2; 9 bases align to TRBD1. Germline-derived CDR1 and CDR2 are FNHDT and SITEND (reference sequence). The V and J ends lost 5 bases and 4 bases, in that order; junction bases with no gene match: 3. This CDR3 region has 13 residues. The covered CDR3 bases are TGTGCCAGCAGCGGGACAGGGTTCTCC. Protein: CASSGTGFS. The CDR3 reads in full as CASSGTGFSDYTF. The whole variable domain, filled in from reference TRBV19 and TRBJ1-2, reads GGIITQTPKFLIGQEGQKLTLKCQQNFNHDTMYWYRQDSGKGLRLIYYSITENDLQKGDLSEGYDASREKKSSFSLTVTSAQKNEMAVFLCASSGTGFSDYTFGSGTRLLVI.

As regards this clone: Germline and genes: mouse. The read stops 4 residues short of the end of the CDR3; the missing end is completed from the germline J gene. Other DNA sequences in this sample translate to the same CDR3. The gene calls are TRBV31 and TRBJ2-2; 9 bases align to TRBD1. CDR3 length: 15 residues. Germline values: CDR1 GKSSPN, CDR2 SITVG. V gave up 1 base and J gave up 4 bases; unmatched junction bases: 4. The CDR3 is CAWSPGQGRTGQLYF. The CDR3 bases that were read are TGTGCCTGGAGTCCCGGACAGGGGCGCACCGGG.

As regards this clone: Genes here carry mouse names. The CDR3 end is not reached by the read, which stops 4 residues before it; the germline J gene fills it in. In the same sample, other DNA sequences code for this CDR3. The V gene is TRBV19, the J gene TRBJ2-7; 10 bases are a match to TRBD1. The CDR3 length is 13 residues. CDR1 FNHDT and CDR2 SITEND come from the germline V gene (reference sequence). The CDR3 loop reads CASSKGQGYEQYF. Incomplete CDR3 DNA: TGTGCCAGCAGTAAGGGACAGGGGTAT.

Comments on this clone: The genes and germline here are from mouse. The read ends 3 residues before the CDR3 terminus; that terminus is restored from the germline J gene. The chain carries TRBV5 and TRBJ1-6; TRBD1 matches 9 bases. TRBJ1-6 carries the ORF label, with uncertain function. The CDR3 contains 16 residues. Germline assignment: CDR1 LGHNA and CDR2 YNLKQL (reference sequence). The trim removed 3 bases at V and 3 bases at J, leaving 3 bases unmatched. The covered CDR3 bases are TGTGCCAGCAGCCACCAGACAGGGGGCTATAATTCGCCC. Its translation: CASSHQTGGYNSP. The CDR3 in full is CASSHQTGGYNSPLYF.

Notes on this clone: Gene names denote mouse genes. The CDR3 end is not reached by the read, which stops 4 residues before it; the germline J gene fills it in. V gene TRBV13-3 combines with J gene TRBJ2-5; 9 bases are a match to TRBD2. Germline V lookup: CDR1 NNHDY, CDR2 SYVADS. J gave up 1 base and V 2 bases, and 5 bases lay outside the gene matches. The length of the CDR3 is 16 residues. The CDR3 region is CASSENWGADQDTQYF. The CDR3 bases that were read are TGTGCCAGCAGTGAGAACTGGGGGGCTGACCAAGAC.

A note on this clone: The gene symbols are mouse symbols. The CDR3 loop is CASSDPGGKAEQFF. The sequenced part of the CDR3 DNA is TGTGCCAGCAGTGATCCTGGGGGGAAGGCT. J is TRBJ2-1 and V is TRBV13-1, with 8 bases lining up with TRBD2. The sequence runs out 4 residues before the end of the CDR3; the remainder is reconstructed from the germline J gene. The CDR3 has 14 amino acids. Per the germline V gene, CDR1 is NSHNY and CDR2 is SYGAGN.

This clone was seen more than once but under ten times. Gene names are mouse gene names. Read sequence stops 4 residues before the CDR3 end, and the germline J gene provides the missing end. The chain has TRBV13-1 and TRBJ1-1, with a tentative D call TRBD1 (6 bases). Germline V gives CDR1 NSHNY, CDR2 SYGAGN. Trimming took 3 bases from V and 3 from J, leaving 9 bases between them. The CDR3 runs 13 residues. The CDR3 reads CASSGAGDTEVFF. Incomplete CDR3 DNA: TGTGCCAGCAGTGGAGCAGGGGACACA.

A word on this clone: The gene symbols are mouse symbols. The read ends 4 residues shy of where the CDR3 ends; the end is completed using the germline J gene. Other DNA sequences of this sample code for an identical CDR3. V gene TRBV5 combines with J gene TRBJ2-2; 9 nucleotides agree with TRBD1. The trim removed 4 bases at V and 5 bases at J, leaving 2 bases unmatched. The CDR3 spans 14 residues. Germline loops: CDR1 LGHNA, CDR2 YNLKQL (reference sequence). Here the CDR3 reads CASSPGTGTGQLYF. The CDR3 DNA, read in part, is TGTGCCAGCAGCCCGGGGACAGGGACCGGG.

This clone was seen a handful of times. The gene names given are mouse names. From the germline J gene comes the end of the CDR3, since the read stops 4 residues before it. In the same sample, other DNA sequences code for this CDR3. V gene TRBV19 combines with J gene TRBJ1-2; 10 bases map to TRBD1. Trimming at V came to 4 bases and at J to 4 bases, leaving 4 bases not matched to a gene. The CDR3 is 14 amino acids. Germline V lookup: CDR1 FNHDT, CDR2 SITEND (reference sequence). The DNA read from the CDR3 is TGTGCCAGCAGTTTGGACAGGGGGGGCTCC. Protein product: CASSLDRGGS. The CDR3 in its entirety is CASSLDRGGSDYTF.

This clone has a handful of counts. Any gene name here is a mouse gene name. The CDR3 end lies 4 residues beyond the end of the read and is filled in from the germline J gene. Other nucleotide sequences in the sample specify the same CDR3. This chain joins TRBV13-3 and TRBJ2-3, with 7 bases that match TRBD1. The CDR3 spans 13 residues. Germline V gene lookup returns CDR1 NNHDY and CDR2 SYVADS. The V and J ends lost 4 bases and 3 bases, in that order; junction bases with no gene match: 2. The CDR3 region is CASSSQGAETLYF. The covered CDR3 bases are TGTGCCAGCAGTTCACAGGGGGCAGAA.

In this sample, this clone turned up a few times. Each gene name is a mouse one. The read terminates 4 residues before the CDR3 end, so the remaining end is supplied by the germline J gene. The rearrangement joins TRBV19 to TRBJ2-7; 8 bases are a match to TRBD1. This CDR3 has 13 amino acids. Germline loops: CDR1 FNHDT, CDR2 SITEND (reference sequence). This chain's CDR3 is CASSRQGRYEQYF. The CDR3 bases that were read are TGTGCCAGCAGTCGACAGGGGCGGTAT.

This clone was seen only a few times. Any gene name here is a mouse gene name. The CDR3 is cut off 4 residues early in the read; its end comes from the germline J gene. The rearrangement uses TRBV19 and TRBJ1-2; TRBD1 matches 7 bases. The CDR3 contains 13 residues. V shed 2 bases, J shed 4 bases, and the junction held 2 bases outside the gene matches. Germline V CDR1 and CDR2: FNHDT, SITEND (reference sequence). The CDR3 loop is CASSMPGGSDYTF. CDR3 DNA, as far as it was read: TGTGCCAGCAGTATGCCAGGGGGCTCC. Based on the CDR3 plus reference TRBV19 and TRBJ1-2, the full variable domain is GGIITQTPKFLIGQEGQKLTLKCQQNFNHDTMYWYRQDSGKGLRLIYYSITENDLQKGDLSEGYDASREKKSSFSLTVTSAQKNEMAVFLCASSMPGGSDYTFGSGTRLLVI.

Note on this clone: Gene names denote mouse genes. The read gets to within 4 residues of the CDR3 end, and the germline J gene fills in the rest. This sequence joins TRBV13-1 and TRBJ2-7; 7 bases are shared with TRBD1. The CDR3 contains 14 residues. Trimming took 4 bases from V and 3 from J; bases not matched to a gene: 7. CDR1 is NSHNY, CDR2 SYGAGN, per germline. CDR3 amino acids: CASSYSGTDYEQYF. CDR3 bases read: TGTGCCAGCAGTTACTCCGGGACAGACTAT.

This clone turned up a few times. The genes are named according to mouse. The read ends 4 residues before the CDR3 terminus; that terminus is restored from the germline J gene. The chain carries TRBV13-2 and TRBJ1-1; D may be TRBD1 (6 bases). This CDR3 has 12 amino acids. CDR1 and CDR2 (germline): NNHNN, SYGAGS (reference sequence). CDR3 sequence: CASGDDRAEVFF. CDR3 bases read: TGTGCCAGCGGTGATGACAGGGCA.

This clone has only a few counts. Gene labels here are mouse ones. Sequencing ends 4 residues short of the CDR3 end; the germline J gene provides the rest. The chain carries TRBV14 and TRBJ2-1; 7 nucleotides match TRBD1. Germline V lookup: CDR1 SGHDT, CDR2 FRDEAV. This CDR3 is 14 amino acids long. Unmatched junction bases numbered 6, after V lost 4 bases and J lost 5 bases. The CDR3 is CASSKAGTDAEQFF. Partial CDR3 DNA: TGTGCCAGCAGTAAAGCCGGGACAGATGCT. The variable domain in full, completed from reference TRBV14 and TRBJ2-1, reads EAGVTQSPRYAVLQEGQAVSFWCDPISGHDTLYWYQQPRDQGPQLLVYFRDEAVIDNSQLPSDRFSAVRPKGTNSTLKIQSAKQGDTATYLCASSKAGTDAEQFFGPGTRLTVL.